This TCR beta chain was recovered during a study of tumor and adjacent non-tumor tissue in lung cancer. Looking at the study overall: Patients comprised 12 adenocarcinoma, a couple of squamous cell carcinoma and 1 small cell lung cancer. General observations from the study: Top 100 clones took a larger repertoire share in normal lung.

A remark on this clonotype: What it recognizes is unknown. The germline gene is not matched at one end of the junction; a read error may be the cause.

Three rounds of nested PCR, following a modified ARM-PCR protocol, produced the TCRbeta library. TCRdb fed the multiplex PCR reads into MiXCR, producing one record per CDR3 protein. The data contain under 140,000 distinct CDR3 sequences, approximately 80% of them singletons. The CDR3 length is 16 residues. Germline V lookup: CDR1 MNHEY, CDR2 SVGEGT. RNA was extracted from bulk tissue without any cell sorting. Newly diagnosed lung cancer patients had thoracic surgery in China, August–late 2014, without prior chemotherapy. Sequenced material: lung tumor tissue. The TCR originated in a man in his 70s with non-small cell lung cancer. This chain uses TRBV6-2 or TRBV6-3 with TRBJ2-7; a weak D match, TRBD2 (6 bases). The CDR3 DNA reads TGTGCCAGCACTTACTCGGGACGGGGGTTATCCTACGAGCAGTACTTC. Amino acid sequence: CASTYSGRGLSYEQYF.